The present entry profiles one T cell receptor (beta chain) with its context. The trim removed 4 bases at V and 5 bases at J, leaving 13 bases unmatched. This CDR3 has 17 amino acids. Per germline, CDR1 MGHDK and CDR2 SYGVNS. The data are from a study of glioma-infiltrating T cells. TCR alpha and beta CDR3 regions were amplified from RNA using iRepertoire nested multiplex PCR. TCRdb used MiXCR to reprocess the multiplex PCR reads, holding one entry per CDR3 protein. The table lists around 350,000 distinct CDR3 sequences, about two fifths of them singletons. Sequencing was performed on glioma tissue, nonneoplastic brain tissue, or PBMCs (not recorded which). The chain uses TRBV25-1 and TRBJ2-7; TRBD1 matches 11 bases. The sequence derives from a human donor with low-grade glioma or glioblastoma, undergoing nonglioma brain surgery, or in good health (not recorded which). CDR3 residues: CASSGRLGDRGTHEQYF. The CDR3, as DNA: TGTGCCAGCAGTGGCCGTCTAGGGGACAGGGGGACCCACGAGCAGTACTTC.